The T cell receptor beta chain described here comes from a study of graft-versus-host responses after intestinal transplantation (dated by TCRdb to the early 2020s). With regard to the full study: The transplants that recipients received were multivisceral, liver-intestinal, or isolated intestinal. After intestinal transplantation, graft-versus-host and host-versus-graft alloreactive T cell clones were followed in the graft, circulation and bone marrow using bulk TCR-beta CDR3 sequencing. The cohort enrolled some 24 intestinal transplant recipients, one of whom was a retransplant, and a few patients without pretransplant specimens were excluded. All recipients received anti-thymocyte globulin induction followed by maintenance tacrolimus and steroids for around 3 years. Alloreactive clones were identified by sequencing pre-transplant mixed lymphocyte reaction products and comparing them with unstimulated pre-transplant donor and recipient T cells. Instead of going to the commercial service, samples from a few later patients were sequenced in-house on an Illumina MiSeq and processed with MiXCR. A peak of at least 4% donor T cells among recipient peripheral blood mononuclear cells was the definition used for donor T cell macrochimerism. On the study overall, not on this receptor specifically: In the allografts of patients with donor T cell macrochimerism, GvH to HvG T cell clonal ratios were high. Early after transplant, declines in HvG clones were associated with peak levels of circulating GvH clones. The conclusions were limited by the relatively low number and heterogeneity of the intestinal transplant patients. GvH clones were found in recipient bone marrow, and some of the GvH clones appeared earlier in ileal mucosa or blood, which is consistent with an intestinal mucosal origin.

V loses 2 bases, J loses 0 bases, and the germline ends lie 11 bases apart. CDR1 and CDR2, looked up from the germline V gene, are MDHEN and SYDVKM. The CDR3 goes from the cysteine to the phenylalanine over 16 residues. Only the CDR3 part of the read is kept: 48 bases, read in frame from the first base. Libraries were constructed by the immunoSEQ multiplex PCR assay. Adaptive Biotechnologies carried out high-throughput TCR-beta CDR3 sequencing of genomic DNA for most patients. The paper's data handling went like this. TCR sequencing data were retrieved from Adaptive's ImmunoSEQ software for around 18 patients, whereas a few other patients were processed with MiXCR and VDJtools. CDR3 nucleotide sequences shared between donor and recipient were removed because the origin of such sequences could not be assigned. Alloreactive clones required at least 2-fold expansion over unstimulated cells and minimum CFSE-low frequency of 0.002% (template counts) or 0.001% (read counts). Mappable clones were those detected in sequenced pre-transplant spleen, lymph node, or MLR CFSE-low populations of the donor or recipient. The cumulative frequency of alloreactive clones was calculated as a percentage of all sequences, weighted by copy number. Not all clones reach the TCRdb copy of this immuneACCESS table, which keeps in-frame sequences only. Checked studies attribute under half of the gap to unresolved V genes and leave the rest unexplained. Clone size and the V and J calls come from that table; the DNA yielded D and trimming. For this sample the table gives about 25,000 clones, of which approximately 95% were detected only once. The top ten hold around 0.54% of the sample.

Blood samples were collected up to 4 times in the first month after transplant and then at least monthly when available. Comment on this clone: What this receptor recognizes is not known. Qualities for individual bases were not recorded, and no much larger clone is one base off.

The receptor was isolated from a human patient who received an intestinal transplant, so some T cells may come from the graft donor. This sample comprised PBMCs, obtained 18 days after transplant. In this chain, TRBV28 is recombined with TRBJ1-3; the D gene cannot be named for sure. The sequenced DNA: TGTGCCAGCAGTTTAAGTAAAACCCTCTCTGGAAACACCATATATTTT. Its translation is CASSLSKTLSGNTIYF.